The 13 T cell receptor beta chains in this list originate from one sample, sequenced in a study of CD8 T cells in ankylosing spondylitis. TCRdb re-derived calls from the 5' RACE reads in MiXCR, one entry per CDR3 protein. Of roughly 260,000 distinct CDR3 sequences in the sample, 15% to 25% are singletons; the top ten hold about 8.2%. The material sequenced was blood, either unsorted or a sorted T cell fraction (not recorded which). These receptors all stem from a male donor with ankylosing spondylitis or in good health (not recorded which).

The sample holds a few counts of this clonotype. The chain recombines TRBV4-2 with TRBJ1-4; D is unclear. The CDR3 consists of 16 residues. CDR1 LGHNA and CDR2 YNFKEQ come from the germline V gene. V lost 0 bases, J lost 8 bases, and 16 bases lay in between. The CDR3 loop is CASSQELVAGSEKLFF. The CDR3 DNA is TGTGCCAGCAGCCAAGAATTGGTGGCAGGAAGCGAAAAACTGTTTTTT.

The table lists this clonotype with many counts. This chain links TRBV20-1 with TRBJ2-1, with 9 bases aligning to TRBD2. V lost 4 bases to trimming and J lost 3 bases; unmatched junction nucleotides: 7. Germline CDR1 DFQATT, CDR2 SNEGSKA (reference sequence). This CDR3 is built from 15 residues. This chain's CDR3 is CSAIPTSGGYNEQFF. CDR3 DNA: TGCAGTGCTATCCCGACTAGCGGAGGCTACAATGAGCAGTTCTTC.

The chain has TRBV5-1 and TRBJ1-4; maybe TRBD1 (6 bases). Germline values: CDR1 SGHRS, CDR2 YFSETQ. This CDR3 has 16 residues. V lost 0 bases and J lost 8, with 17 bases in between. The CDR3 sequence: CASSLAGGPRREKLFF. In DNA form, the CDR3 reads TGCGCCAGCAGCTTGGCCGGGGGGCCCAGGCGGGAAAAACTGTTTTTT.

The table lists this clonotype with a few counts. The genes are TRBV12-5 and TRBJ2-1; no clear D. This CDR3 region has 20 residues. The ends were cut back, 1 base at V and 0 bases at J, with 22 bases in the middle. The germline CDR1 and CDR2 sequences are LGHNT and FRNRAP. The chain's CDR3 is CASGLGSGTYPWSSYNEQFF. CDR3 sequence (DNA): TGTGCTAGTGGTTTGGGTTCAGGAACTTACCCCTGGAGCTCCTACAATGAGCAGTTCTTC.

This chain links TRBV15 with TRBJ2-1; TRBD1 matches 9 bases. Trimming cost V 5 bases and J 4 bases; bases outside gene matches: 3. Germline CDR1 is LNHNV and CDR2 is YYDKDF (reference sequence). The CDR3 consists of 14 residues. CDR3 protein: CATSRDRAYNEQFF. CDR3 DNA sequence: TGTGCCACCAGCCGGGACAGGGCTTACAATGAGCAGTTCTTC.

This clonotype was seen a few times. This chain links TRBV5-1 with TRBJ1-1; TRBD1 is a possible D gene (5 bases). This CDR3 comprises 13 residues. The germline V and J ends were trimmed by 4 bases and 8 bases, with 15 bases remaining between them. CDR1 and CDR2 from the germline V gene are SGHRS and YFSETQ. CDR3 sequence (DNA): TGCGCCAGCAGCGCCCCTCAGGGCGGGGAAGCTTTCTTT. Translating gives CASSAPQGGEAFF.

This clonotype occurred many times. The V call is TRBV29-1, the J call TRBJ2-1; 16 bases fit TRBD2. This CDR3 is 15 amino acids long. Germline V lookup: CDR1 SQVTM, CDR2 ANQGSEA. J lost 1 base, V lost 7 bases, and 1 base had no gene match. The CDR3: CSGGLAGGSYNEQFF. DNA of the CDR3: TGCAGCGGGGGACTAGCGGGAGGGTCCTACAATGAGCAGTTCTTC.

This clonotype was detected only a few times. V usage is TRBV20-1 and J usage is TRBJ2-3; perhaps TRBD2 as D (6 bases). This CDR3 contains 18 residues. In germline, CDR1 is DFQATT, CDR2 SNEGSKA (reference sequence). V was cut by 3 bases and J by 2 bases, with 24 bases left in between. CDR3 nucleotide sequence: TGCAGTGCTAGTGGCGTTAGCGGAAGAGCCGCGTCCACAGATACGCAGTATTTT. The encoded protein is CSASGVSGRAASTDTQYF.

The chain joins TRBV12-3 or TRBV12-4 to TRBJ1-5, with D maybe TRBD1 (5 bases). V was shortened by 5 bases and J by 1 base, with 9 bases between the two germline ends. The CDR3 is made up of 14 amino acids. The CDR3 DNA sequence: TGTGCCAGCAGTACTGCAGGGAGCAATCAGCCCCAGCATTTT. The encoded protein is CASSTAGSNQPQHF.

This chain uses TRBV2 with TRBJ2-3; 10 bases match TRBD1. The junction had 3 bases not matched to a gene; V was cut back by 4 bases and J by 5 bases. The CDR3 contains 14 residues. Germline loops: CDR1 SNHLY, CDR2 FYNNEI. The CDR3 coding sequence is TGTGCCAGCAGTGTAGACAGGGGGCGAGATACGCAGTATTTT. This sequence encodes CASSVDRGRDTQYF.

The V and J genes are TRBV5-5 and TRBJ2-1, with 8 nucleotides matching TRBD2. The germline gives CDR1 SGHKS, CDR2 YYEKEE (reference sequence). The CDR3 covers 13 residues. V shed 10 bases and J 4 bases; nucleotides not matched to a gene: 7. The CDR3 protein is CAGSSGLYNEQFF. CDR3 DNA: TGTGCCGGTTCTAGCGGGCTGTACAATGAGCAGTTCTTC. Based on the CDR3 plus reference TRBV5-5 and TRBJ2-1, the full variable domain is DAGVTQSPTHLIKTRGQQVTLRCSPISGHKSVSWYQQVLGQGPQFIFQYYEKEERGRGNFPDRFSARQFPNYSSELNVNALLLGDSALYLCAGSSGLYNEQFFGPGTRLTVL.

In this sample, this clonotype turned up many times. V usage is TRBV20-1 and J usage is TRBJ2-5, with D unresolved. The CDR3 has 11 amino acids. Germline CDR1 and CDR2: DFQATT and SNEGSKA (reference sequence). Trimming removed 5 bases at V and 2 bases at J, with 6 bases between. CDR3 nucleotides: TGCAGTGCTGCCCGGCAAGAGACCCAGTACTTC. Protein: CSAARQETQYF.

V is TRBV3-1 and J is TRBJ2-3; TRBD1 aligns across 8 bases. Germline V gene sequence: CDR1 LGHDT, CDR2 YNNKEL (reference sequence). Losses at the gene ends were 0 bases for V and 1 base for J; bases not matched to a gene: 0. The CDR3 loop spans 15 amino acids. The CDR3 reads CASSQEGQGTDTQYF. The CDR3 DNA sequence: TGTGCCAGCAGCCAAGAGGGACAGGGCACAGATACGCAGTATTTT.